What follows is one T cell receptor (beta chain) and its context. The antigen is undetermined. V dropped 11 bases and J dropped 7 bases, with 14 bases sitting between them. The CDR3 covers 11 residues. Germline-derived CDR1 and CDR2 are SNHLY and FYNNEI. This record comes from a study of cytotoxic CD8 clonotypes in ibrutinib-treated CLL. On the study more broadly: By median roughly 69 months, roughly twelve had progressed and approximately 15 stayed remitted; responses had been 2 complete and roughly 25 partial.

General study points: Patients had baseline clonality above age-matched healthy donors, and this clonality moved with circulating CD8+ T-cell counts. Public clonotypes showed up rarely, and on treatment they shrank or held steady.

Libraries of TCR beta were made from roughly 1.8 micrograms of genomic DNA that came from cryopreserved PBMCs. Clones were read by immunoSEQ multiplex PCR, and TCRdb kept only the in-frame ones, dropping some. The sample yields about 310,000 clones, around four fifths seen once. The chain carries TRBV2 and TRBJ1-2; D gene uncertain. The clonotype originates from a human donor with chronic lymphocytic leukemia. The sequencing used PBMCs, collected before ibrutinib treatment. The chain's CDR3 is CAFRSGGGYTF. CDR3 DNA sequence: TGTGCCTTCAGGTCAGGCGGTGGCTACACCTTC.